Below are 10 T cell receptor beta chains sequenced from a single sample in a study of T cells in Graves' hyperthyroidism and ophthalmopathy. What was amplified from RNA transcripts were TCR beta CDR3 regions. HTBI primers were used for first-round RT-PCR of the TCR CDR3. Using its own MiXCR run on the multiplex PCR reads, TCRdb lists one record per CDR3 protein. The sample lists around 400,000 distinct CDR3 sequences; approximately 14% were seen once. Material for sequencing was blood. The source of these receptors is a woman aged 18 to 35 with Graves' hyperthyroidism that later progressed to Graves' ophthalmopathy.

The chain joins TRBV29-1 to TRBJ1-2, with D unclear. The length of the CDR3 is 14 residues. Trimming left V 4 bases short and J 0 bases short, with 12 bases between. CDR1 is SQVTM, CDR2 ANQGSEA, per germline. The CDR3 spells CSVVIVSANYGYTF. CDR3 DNA sequence: TGCAGCGTTGTAATCGTGTCAGCTAACTATGGCTACACCTTC. Based on the CDR3 plus reference TRBV29-1 and TRBJ1-2, the full variable domain is SAVISQKPSRDICQRGTSLTIQCQVDSQVTMMFWYRQQPGQSLTLIATANQGSEATYESGFVIDKFPISRPNLTFSTLTVSNMSPEDSSIYLCSVVIVSANYGYTFGSGTRLTVV.

In this sample, this clonotype turned up many times. The chain joins TRBV20-1 to TRBJ1-5, with 12 bases identical to TRBD1. Trimming cost V 3 bases and J 1 base; bases outside gene matches: 13. This CDR3 comprises 19 residues. CDR1 is DFQATT and CDR2 is SNEGSKA in the germline V gene (reference sequence). The CDR3 region is CSASSYRDRGLLSNQPQHF. The CDR3, as DNA: TGCAGTGCTAGCTCATACCGGGACAGGGGGCTGTTGAGCAATCAGCCCCAGCATTTT.

As regards this clonotype: Possible read error: a much larger clone is one base away. The CDR3 DNA follows: TGCAGTGCTAGAACAGGGGGCAAGGGGACCGGGGAGCAGTTTTTT. Protein sequence: CSARTGGKGTGEQFF. The rearrangement links TRBV20-1 to TRBJ2-2; 9 bases are a match to TRBD1. The V gene's germline CDR1 is DFQATT and CDR2 SNEGSKA (reference sequence). The CDR3 contains 15 residues.

The rearrangement uses TRBV28 and TRBJ2-7; D is unresolved. V gave up 4 bases and J gave up 1 base, with 8 bases separating them. Germline V CDR1 and CDR2: MDHEN, SYDVKM. The CDR3 is 13 amino acids. The chain's CDR3 is CASSSRLSYEQYF. Written as DNA, the CDR3 is TGTGCCAGCAGTTCCCGGTTGTCCTACGAGCAGTACTTC.

V gene TRBV19 combines with J gene TRBJ2-7, with D possibly called TRBD1 or TRBD2 (5 bases each). V was pared by 5 bases and J by 2 bases, with 19 bases between. The CDR3 consists of 16 residues. Germline CDR1 reads LNHDA; CDR2 reads SQIVND (reference sequence). The DNA for the CDR3 is TGTGCCAGTAGTTCCTTGGGACGTCCGGATACCTACGAGCAGTACTTC. It translates to CASSSLGRPDTYEQYF.

The chain links TRBV3-1 to TRBJ1-1, with TRBD1 as a possible D gene (5 bases). The V gene lost 2 bases and the J gene lost 0 bases, with 19 bases spanning the gap. CDR3 length equals 18 residues. In germline, CDR1 is LGHDT, CDR2 YNNKEL (reference sequence). CDR3 nucleotide sequence: TGTGCCAGCAGCCAATCGAGGGGCTCGCGGGCCGTGAACACTGAAGCTTTCTTT. Encoded protein: CASSQSRGSRAVNTEAFF.

This clonotype was counted many times. V is TRBV12-3 or TRBV12-4 and J is TRBJ2-1; 7 bases line up with TRBD2. V was clipped by 5 bases and J by 8 bases; unmatched bases: 15. CDR3 length equals 16 residues. The CDR3 DNA follows: TGTGCCAGCAGTCCCCACGGACTAGTTGGTTCCTATGAGCAGTTCTTC. Amino acids: CASSPHGLVGSYEQFF.

This clonotype came up many times. The V and J genes are TRBV27 and TRBJ2-7; unclear D gene. Trimming removed 11 bases at V and 2 bases at J, with 10 bases between. The CDR3 runs to 11 residues. Germline CDR1 and CDR2: MNHEY and SMNVEV (reference sequence). The CDR3 sequence: CAPGQPYEQYF. As DNA, the CDR3 is TGTGCCCCTGGGCAGCCCTACGAGCAGTACTTC.

This clonotype was found many times. The genes are TRBV2 and TRBJ2-7; D is possibly TRBD2 (6 bases). CDR3 length equals 10 residues. Trimming stripped 6 bases from V and 9 bases from J, with 9 bases between. Germline CDR1 is SNHLY and CDR2 is FYNNEI. The CDR3 region has the DNA TGTGCCAGCAGGGGAGGATTGCAGTACTTC. Its translation is CASRGGLQYF.

The gene calls are TRBV28 and TRBJ2-1; either TRBD1 or TRBD2 may fit D (5 bases each). Germline CDR1 is MDHEN and CDR2 is SYDVKM. With 6 bases removed from V and 9 bases from J, the gap between germline ends came to 12 bases. CDR3 size: 12 residues. CDR3 amino acids: CASSLVGTEQFF. The CDR3 DNA sequence: TGTGCCAGCAGCCTCGTTGGGACTGAGCAGTTCTTC.